This TCR beta chain originates from a study of cytomegalovirus exposure and HLA in healthy donors. The V gene's germline CDR1 is LNHDA and CDR2 SQIVND (reference sequence). V shed 5 bases and J 5 bases; nucleotides not matched to a gene: 3. This CDR3 is 15 amino acids long. As concerns this clone: Its antigen is unknown.

Study-level findings and limits: Among TCR beta chains of equal frequency, HLA-associated ones were more clonally expanded in a later analysis. It was only CMV serostatus that was available as immune exposure information. In a later analysis, DRB1 alleles had the most associated TCRs; HLA-C alleles the fewest.

With 60 Vbeta and 13 Jbeta primers, the PCR was carried out. In the original workflow: Approximately 12 million of the 60 million to 80 million unique TCR beta chains counted in a later analysis were shared. The protocol was immunoSEQ multiplex PCR, while the TCRdb copy is restricted to in-frame clones and leaves out a portion. D and trimming come from the DNA, and the V and J calls and clone size come from that table. The table records about 130,000 clones, roughly a tenth of them present only once. Sequencing was done on a sample of PBMCs. The clonotype was recovered from a woman aged 18-35 years in good health and CMV-seropositive. The rearrangement joins TRBV19 to TRBJ2-5; 15 positions match TRBD2. For the CDR3, the DNA is TGTGCCAGTAGTCGGACTAGCGGGAGGGAGGAGACCCAGTACTTC. Translation gives CASSRTSGREETQYF.